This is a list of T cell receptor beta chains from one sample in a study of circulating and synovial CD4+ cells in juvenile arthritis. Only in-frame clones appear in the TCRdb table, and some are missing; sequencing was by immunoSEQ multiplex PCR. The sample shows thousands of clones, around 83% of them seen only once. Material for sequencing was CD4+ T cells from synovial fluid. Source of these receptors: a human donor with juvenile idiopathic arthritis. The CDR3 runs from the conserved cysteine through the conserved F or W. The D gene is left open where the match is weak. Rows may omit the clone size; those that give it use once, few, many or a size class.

CASSLNLDRGWDEQFF,TGTGCCAGCAGCTTAAATTTGGACAGGGGCTGGGATGAGCAGTTCTTC,TRBJ2-1,TRBV11-2,TRBD1,once
CASSPPRGAPSPLHF,TGTGCCAGCAGCCCACCGCGGGGCGCGCCTTCACCCCTCCACTTT,TRBJ1-6,TRBV11-3,.,.
CAWSVAQFNQPQHF,TGTGCCTGGAGTGTAGCCCAATTCAATCAGCCCCAGCATTTT,TRBJ1-5,TRBV30,.,.
CASSLLTSGAREQYF,TGTGCCAGCAGCCTACTGACTAGCGGGGCGAGGGAGCAGTACTTC,TRBJ2-7,TRBV14,TRBD2,.
CASRPTGGGAGELFF,TGTGCCAGCAGGCCGACAGGGGGCGGGGCCGGGGAGCTGTTTTTT,TRBJ2-2,TRBV6-6,TRBD1,.
CASSPGQAAGANVLTF,TGTGCCAGTAGCCCTGGACAGGCAGCTGGGGCCAACGTCCTGACTTTC,TRBJ2-6,TRBV19,TRBD1,.
CASKGGTSGGIGETQYF,TGTGCCAGTAAGGGGGGGACTAGCGGGGGCATTGGGGAGACCCAGTACTTC,TRBJ2-5,TRBV19,TRBD2,.
CASSRESIYNSPLHF,TGTGCCAGCAGCCGGGAATCCATCTATAATTCACCCCTCCACTTT,TRBJ1-6,TRBV6-5,.,.
CASSADRIGLDGKLFF,TGTGCCAGCAGCGCGGACAGGATCGGACTTGACGGAAAACTGTTTTTT,TRBJ1-4,TRBV7-9,TRBD1,.
CASSTQDRSSNQPQHF,TGTGCCAGTAGTACACAGGACAGAAGTAGCAATCAGCCCCAGCATTTT,TRBJ1-5,TRBV19,.,.
CASSRGTDPSYNEQFF,TGTGCCAGCTCCCGAGGGACAGACCCTTCCTACAATGAGCAGTTCTTC,TRBJ2-1,TRBV18,TRBD1,.
CAITDRVGEQYF,TGTGCCATTACGGACAGGGTGGGCGAGCAGTACTTC,TRBJ2-7,TRBV27,TRBD1,.
CASISRSGANVLTF,TGTGCCAGTATATCTCGGTCTGGGGCCAACGTCCTGACTTTC,TRBJ2-6,TRBV19,.,few
CASSPLRTGSYGYTF,TGTGCCAGCTCACCACTTCGAACAGGGAGCTATGGCTACACCTTC,TRBJ1-2,TRBV18,.,few
CASRITAMNTEAFF,TGTGCCAGCAGAATAACAGCCATGAACACTGAAGCTTTCTTT,TRBJ1-1,TRBV11-2,.,.
CASSPGGANEKLFF,TGTGCCAGCAGCCCCGGGGGGGCTAATGAAAAACTGTTTTTT,TRBJ1-4,TRBV6-6,.,.
CASSVGTSGNNEQFF,TGTGCCAGCAGCGTCGGGACTAGCGGAAACAATGAGCAGTTCTTC,TRBJ2-1,TRBV9,TRBD2,.
CASSKNIREYGEKLFF,TGTGCCAGCAGTAAGAACATCCGGGAATATGGTGAAAAACTGTTTTTT,TRBJ1-4,TRBV27,.,.
CASSRASGGAGEQFF,TGTGCCAGCAGTCGGGCTAGCGGGGGGGCCGGTGAGCAGTTCTTC,TRBJ2-1,TRBV2,TRBD2,.
CASSIRQTYEQYF,TGTGCCAGTAGTATCAGGCAGACCTACGAGCAGTACTTC,TRBJ2-7,TRBV19,.,.
CASSLGHLRQLYPSEQYF,TGTGCCAGCAGCTTGGGCCACCTGAGACAGCTTTATCCATCCGAGCAGTACTTC,TRBJ2-7,TRBV5-6,.,.
CASSLRRGGPDETQYF,TGCGCCAGCAGCCTTCGGAGGGGAGGGCCTGACGAGACCCAGTACTTC,TRBJ2-5,TRBV5-1,TRBD2,.
CASRSYSLLNYGYTF,TGTGCCAGTAGGTCCTACAGTTTACTTAACTATGGCTACACCTTC,TRBJ1-2,TRBV19,.,.
CASSLSTPGAFSYNSPLHF,TGTGCCAGCAGTCTAAGTACACCAGGGGCCTTCTCCTATAATTCCCCCCTCCACTTT,TRBJ1-6,TRBV27,.,.
CASSLGTAQETQYF,TGCGCCAGCAGCTTGGGGACAGCCCAAGAGACCCAGTACTTC,TRBJ2-5,TRBV5-1,.,.
CASHQGPNTEAFF,TGTGCCAGCCACCAGGGCCCGAACACTGAAGCTTTCTTT,TRBJ1-1,TRBV28,.,.
CASSRDRGTIGELFF,TGTGCCAGCAGCCGTGACAGGGGGACGATCGGGGAGCTGTTTTTT,TRBJ2-2,TRBV27,TRBD1,once
CASSLEYGEQYF,TGTGCCAGCAGCCTGGAGTATGGAGAGCAGTACTTC,TRBJ2-7,TRBV7-2,.,.
CASSERGQGLNQPQHF,TGTGCCAGCAGTGAAAGGGGACAGGGCCTCAATCAGCCCCAGCATTTT,TRBJ1-5,TRBV6-1,TRBD1,.
CASSAIPGGRGWGTQYF,TGTGCCAGCAGCGCGATACCAGGTGGCAGGGGGTGGGGTACGCAGTATTTT,TRBJ2-3,TRBV9,TRBD1,once
CASRSDSYEQYF,TGTGCCAGCAGGTCGGACAGCTACGAGCAGTACTTC,TRBJ2-7,TRBV7-8,.,once
CASSPLAARGTDTQYF,TGTGCCAGCAGTCCACTAGCGGCGAGAGGAACAGATACGCAGTATTTT,TRBJ2-3,TRBV6-6,TRBD2,.
CASRTGQGDYEQYF,TGCGCCAGCAGGACCGGACAGGGTGACTACGAGCAGTACTTC,TRBJ2-7,TRBV23-1,TRBD1,.
CASRVTGAAYEQYF,TGCGCCAGCAGGGTAACGGGAGCTGCCTACGAGCAGTACTTC,TRBJ2-7,TRBV5-1,.,.
CASRFMEGNNSPLHF,TGTGCCAGCAGGTTTATGGAGGGAAATAATTCACCCCTCCACTTT,TRBJ1-6,TRBV11-2,.,.
CASTPELGYNEQFF,TGTGCCAGCACCCCAGAACTAGGCTACAATGAGCAGTTCTTC,TRBJ2-1,TRBV25-1,.,.
CASSFVAGAQNTEAFF,TGTGCCAGCAGTTTTGTGGCAGGGGCCCAGAACACTGAAGCTTTCTTT,TRBJ1-1,TRBV27,.,.
CASSAGTSGSTEQFF,TGTGCCAGCAGTGCAGGGACTAGCGGGAGTACCGAGCAGTTCTTC,TRBJ2-1,TRBV2,TRBD2,.
CASSLRQGTGSPLHF,TGTGCCAGCAGCTTAAGACAGGGGACGGGTTCACCCCTCCACTTT,TRBJ1-6,TRBV5-6,TRBD1,.
CATSRNRAQGYTF,TGTGCCACCAGTAGAAACAGGGCTCAAGGCTACACCTTC,TRBJ1-2,TRBV15,.,.
CASSPGLAGLQETQYF,TGTGCCAGCAGCCCCGGACTAGCGGGCCTACAAGAGACCCAGTACTTC,TRBJ2-5,TRBV7-9,TRBD2,.
CASSPRMGSYNEQFF,TGTGCCAGTAGCCCTAGGATGGGCTCCTACAATGAGCAGTTCTTC,TRBJ2-1,TRBV19,.,.
CAWNLAGWGELFF,TGTGCCTGGAATCTAGCGGGATGGGGGGAGCTGTTTTTT,TRBJ2-2,TRBV30,TRBD2,.
CASSFGLAGGSYEQYF,TGTGCCAGCAGCTTCGGACTAGCGGGAGGGTCCTACGAGCAGTACTTC,TRBJ2-7,TRBV7-2,TRBD2,.
CASSPQSQGPGELFF,TGTGCCAGCAGTCCACAATCTCAGGGCCCCGGGGAGCTGTTTTTT,TRBJ2-2,TRBV27,.,.
CASSPTTGDPGNTIYF,TGTGCCAGCTCCCCAACGACAGGGGACCCTGGAAACACCATATATTTT,TRBJ1-3,TRBV18,TRBD1,once
CASSRDSSGANVLTF,TGTGCCAGCAGCCGTGACAGCTCTGGGGCCAACGTCCTGACTTTC,TRBJ2-6,TRBV7-2,.,once
CASSTGGMYEQYF,TGCGCCAGCAGCACAGGAGGGATGTACGAGCAGTACTTC,TRBJ2-7,TRBV5-1,.,.
CSVGGGSTDTQYF,TGCAGCGTTGGAGGTGGGAGCACAGATACGCAGTATTTT,TRBJ2-3,TRBV29-1,.,few
CASSQDGGRTEAFF,TGTGCCAGCAGTCAGGACGGGGGGAGGACTGAAGCTTTCTTT,TRBJ1-1,TRBV6-6,.,.
CASSPIGGNNSPLHF,TGTGCCAGCAGCCCCATCGGGGGAAATAATTCACCCCTCCACTTT,TRBJ1-6,TRBV7-2,.,few
CASSFRDRGFETQYF,TGCGCCAGCAGCTTCCGGGACAGGGGGTTTGAGACGCAGTATTTT,TRBJ2-3,TRBV5-1,TRBD1,.
CASRPSTPSNQPQHF,TGTGCCAGCAGGCCATCGACACCTAGCAATCAGCCCCAGCATTTT,TRBJ1-5,TRBV28,.,.
CASNPIWAGGTEAFF,TGTGCCAGCAACCCCATCTGGGCGGGGGGCACTGAAGCTTTCTTT,TRBJ1-1,TRBV27,.,.
CASSFGQGGTEAFF,TGTGCCAGCAGCTTCGGACAGGGCGGGACTGAAGCTTTCTTT,TRBJ1-1,TRBV7-8,TRBD1,.
CASNGVSPLHF,TGTGCCAGCAACGGGGTTTCACCCCTCCACTTT,TRBJ1-6,TRBV2,.,.
CASSYDSRSGNTIYF,TGTGCCAGCAGTTACGACAGTCGCTCTGGAAACACCATATATTTT,TRBJ1-3,TRBV6-5,.,.
CASSPSGTISYNEQFF,TGTGCCAGCTCACCATCTGGGACAATCTCCTACAATGAGCAGTTCTTC,TRBJ2-1,TRBV18,.,.
CASRESGAQYF,TGTGCCAGCAGGGAGTCAGGGGCGCAGTACTTC,TRBJ2-7,TRBV5-5,.,.